This T cell receptor beta chain was profiled in a study of T-cell reconstitution after alpha-beta-depleted transplantation in children. Unique molecular identifiers were used in preparing the TCRbeta library. A single record per CDR3 protein comes from TCRdb applying MiXCR to the PCR reads. The table includes more than 550,000 distinct CDR3 sequences, roughly 10% detected once. Unmatched junction bases numbered 6, after V lost 3 bases and J lost 5 bases. The CDR3 totals 14 residues. The rearrangement joins TRBV12-3 or TRBV12-4 to TRBJ2-5, with 7 bases matching TRBD1. This specimen was PBMCs from the stem cell graft donor, taken from the stem cell graft. The receptor was derived from a human donor who donated a stem cell graft to a child with acute myeloid leukemia. Here the CDR3 reads CASSLIEGAETQYF. CDR3 bases: TGTGCCAGCAGTTTGATTGAGGGGGCGGAGACCCAGTACTTC.